The subject of this entry is one TCR beta chain. Antigen unknown. This sample is drawn from a study of Ad26.COV2.S vaccination and SARS-CoV-2 variants. Overall study results and limits: Non-spike TCR breadth was similar in vaccine and placebo recipients.

TCRdb's copy holds only in-frame clones and misses some; the assay was immunoSEQ multiplex PCR. This repertoire shows over 110,000 clones, 70% to 90% found once; its top ten account for 5%. Germline assignment: CDR1 PRHDT and CDR2 FYEKMQ (reference sequence). Trimming stripped 0 bases from V and 0 bases from J, with 9 bases between. The CDR3 is made up of 15 amino acids. The source of this sequence is a human donor who had recovered from COVID-19. The sequences come from peripheral blood, collected after recovery from COVID-19. V gene TRBV13 combines with J gene TRBJ2-7; D gene ambiguous. The CDR3 sequence: CASSLGGSPSYEQYF. The DNA for the CDR3 is TGTGCCAGCAGCTTAGGGGGATCCCCCTCCTACGAGCAGTACTTC.